This T cell receptor (beta chain) was recorded in a study of blood T cell repertoires in COVID-19. Looking at the study overall: Nucleic acid was either cDNA or gDNA, and it came from T cells, B-cell-depleted T cells, or PBMCs.

In the authors' methods: Nucleated cell number was recorded as an estimate derived from reference gene primer amplification. The method was immunoSEQ multiplex PCR; TCRdb's version includes in-frame clones alone and lacks a portion of them. Clone size and V and J calls were adopted from that table, with D and trimming inferred from the DNA. Altogether some 140,000 clones are present, around 80% being singletons, with the ten largest covering 10% to 11%. Germline V lookup: CDR1 SEHNR, CDR2 FQNEAQ (reference sequence). This CDR3 has 19 amino acids. V shed 7 bases and J 7 bases; nucleotides not matched to a gene: 23.

This receptor was obtained from a man aged 55 to 70 who had recovered from COVID-19. Sample: peripheral blood. The chain links TRBV7-9 to TRBJ2-4, with 9 bases identical to TRBD1. CDR3 sequence (DNA): TGTGCCAGCAACCAAATTACCGGGACAGGGTTAACAGGGGGGAACATTCAGTACTTC. It specifies CASNQITGTGLTGGNIQYF. Variable domain in full (rest from reference TRBV7-9 and TRBJ2-4): DTGVSQNPRHKITKRGQNVTFRCDPISEHNRLYWYRQTLGQGPEFLTYFQNEAQLEKSRLLSDRFSAERPKGSFSTLEIQRTEQGDSAMYLCASNQITGTGLTGGNIQYFGAGTRLSVL.